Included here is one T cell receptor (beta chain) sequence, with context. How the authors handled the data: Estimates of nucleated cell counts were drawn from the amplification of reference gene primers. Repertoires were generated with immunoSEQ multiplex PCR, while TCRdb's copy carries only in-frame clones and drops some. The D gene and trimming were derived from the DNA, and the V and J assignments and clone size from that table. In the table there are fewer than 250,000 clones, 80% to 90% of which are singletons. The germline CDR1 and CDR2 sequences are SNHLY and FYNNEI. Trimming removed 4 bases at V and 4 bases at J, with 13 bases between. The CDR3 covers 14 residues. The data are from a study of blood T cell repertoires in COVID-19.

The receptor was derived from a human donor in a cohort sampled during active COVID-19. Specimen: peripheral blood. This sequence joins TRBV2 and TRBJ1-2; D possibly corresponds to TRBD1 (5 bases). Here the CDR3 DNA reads TGTGCCAGCAGTGGAGTTCGGGGGGGCTATGGCTACACCTTC. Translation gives CASSGVRGGYGYTF.